A single sample gave rise to the 20 T cell receptor beta chains below, sequenced in a study of blood T cell repertoires in COVID-19. Profiled with immunoSEQ multiplex PCR; TCRdb holds only in-frame clones, not every one. Of 300,000 to 350,000 clones listed, approximately 85% are singletons. The sequenced sample was PBMCs or T cells enriched from blood (not recorded which). The source of these receptors is a man aged 25-40 years who had recovered from COVID-19.

The CDR3 nucleotides are TGTGCCAGCTCACACACGGGGTCTACCATGAACACTGAAGCTTTCTTT. Translating it yields CASSHTGSTMNTEAFF. This chain joins TRBV18 and TRBJ1-1, with no clear D. The CDR3 extends over 16 amino acids. Trimming pared 4 bases from V and 0 bases from J, leaving 15 bases between. Germline lookup yields CDR1 KGHSH and CDR2 LQKENI.

The V gene is TRBV5-1, the J gene TRBJ2-5, with TRBD2 matching 9 bases. The CDR3 is made up of 14 amino acids. Germline CDR1 is SGHRS and CDR2 is YFSETQ. V was pared by 7 bases and J by 2 bases, with 6 bases of the junction left unmatched. The CDR3 DNA is TGCGCCAGCGGGGGCGGGGGGGCTCAAGAGACCCAGTACTTC. Translation gives CASGGGGAQETQYF.

V is TRBV7-8 and J is TRBJ1-1, with D unclear. The germline CDR1 and CDR2 sequences are SGHVS and FQNEAQ. V dropped 0 bases and J dropped 1 base, with 9 bases sitting between them. The CDR3 consists of 15 residues. The CDR3 sequence is CASSLASTPNTEAFF. The CDR3 DNA reads TGTGCCAGCAGCTTAGCATCGACTCCGAACACTGAAGCTTTCTTT.

This rearrangement joins TRBV5-4 to TRBJ1-4, with D hard to call. V was shortened by 0 bases and J by 8 bases, with 5 bases between the two germline ends. The CDR3 spans 12 residues. Per germline, CDR1 SGHNT and CDR2 YYREEE (reference sequence). Written as DNA, the CDR3 is TGTGCCAGCAGCTTGGATCGGGAAAAACTGTTTTTT. It codes for CASSLDREKLFF. Combining the CDR3 with reference TRBV5-4 and TRBJ1-4 gives the whole variable domain ETGVTQSPTHLIKTRGQQVTLRCSSQSGHNTVSWYQQALGQGPQFIFQYYREEENGRGNFPPRFSGLQFPNYSSELNVNALELDDSALYLCASSLDREKLFFGSGTQLSVL.

The V call is TRBV9, the J call TRBJ2-3, with a weak D call TRBD2 (7 bases). The V gene's germline CDR1 is SGDLS and CDR2 YYNGEE. The CDR3 covers 17 residues. Deletions cut 0 bases from V and 0 bases from J, with 14 bases between. In DNA, the CDR3 is TGTGCCAGCAGCGTAGATGGGGCGGGGGCTAGCACAGATACGCAGTATTTT. It encodes CASSVDGAGASTDTQYF.

This clone occurred a few times. This chain connects TRBV4-2 to TRBJ2-1, with 8 bases that match TRBD2. Germline V gene data show CDR1 as LGHNA and CDR2 as YNFKEQ. The V segment lost 4 bases and the J segment 3 bases; nucleotides outside the gene matches: 8. This CDR3 is 16 amino acids long. CDR3 nucleotide sequence: TGTGCCAGCAGCCGCTTAGCGGGGCACAACTACAATGAGCAGTTCTTC. This encodes CASSRLAGHNYNEQFF.

The V call is TRBV5-8, the J call TRBJ1-4; 8 nucleotides align to TRBD1. Germline CDR1 SGHTS, CDR2 YDEGEE. V shed 3 bases, J shed 5 bases, and the junction held 6 bases outside the gene matches. The CDR3 runs to 15 residues. The CDR3 DNA is TGTGCCAGCAGCTGGAACACAGGGGGGAATGAAAAACTGTTTTTT. Translated: CASSWNTGGNEKLFF.

J is TRBJ2-3 and V is TRBV11-2; 11 bases are shared with TRBD2. CDR1 SGHAT and CDR2 FQNNGV come from the germline V gene. CDR3 length: 17 amino acids. The trim removed 1 base at V and 7 bases at J, leaving 10 bases unmatched. CDR3 loop: CASSLGSGSGGAYTQYF. The CDR3 DNA follows: TGTGCCAGCAGCTTAGGATCGGGTAGCGGGGGGGCTTATACGCAGTATTTT.

The chain joins TRBV27 to TRBJ2-3; TRBD1 agrees at 7 bases. The germline V gene has CDR1 MNHEY and CDR2 SMNVEV (reference sequence). The V gene end was trimmed by 4 bases and the J gene end by 4 bases; junction bases not matched to a gene: 8. The CDR3 loop spans 15 amino acids. For the CDR3, the DNA is TGTGCCAGCAGTTCCCACGACAGGGTCCCAGATACGCAGTATTTT. This gives the protein CASSSHDRVPDTQYF.

Written as DNA, the CDR3 is TGTGCCAGCAGGGGACAGGGGGCGCAGGAATTTGGCTACACCTTC. It specifies CASRGQGAQEFGYTF. The chain recombines TRBV27 with TRBJ1-2; 12 nucleotides match TRBD1. Germline-derived CDR1 and CDR2 are MNHEY and SMNVEV (reference sequence). V lost 6 bases to trimming and J lost 7 bases; unmatched junction nucleotides: 9. The CDR3 is made up of 15 amino acids.

The chain couples TRBV3-1 (or the pseudogene TRBV3-2) to TRBJ2-5; D perhaps matches TRBD2 (6 bases). This CDR3 region has 15 residues. Germline CDR1 is LGHDT and CDR2 is YNNKEL (reference sequence). Trimming left V 5 bases short and J 5 bases short, with 18 bases between. The CDR3 region is CASSYQWEEGETQYF. Written as DNA, the CDR3 is TGTGCCAGCAGCTACCAGTGGGAGGAGGGGGAGACCCAGTACTTC.

This clone was observed a single time. The chain uses TRBV4-1 and TRBJ1-2; possible D gene TRBD1, 5 bases. Trimming removed 0 bases from V and 4 bases from J, with 12 bases in between. Germline CDR1 MGHRA, CDR2 YSYEKL. The CDR3 length is 15 residues. CDR3 region: CASSQDTGLPYGYTF. The CDR3 DNA reads as TGCGCCAGCAGCCAAGATACAGGCCTCCCCTATGGCTACACCTTC.

The CDR3 loop is CASSHPIGGGSSYNEQFF. The CDR3 DNA reads as TGTGCCAGCAGCCACCCAATCGGTGGGGGGAGCTCCTACAATGAGCAGTTCTTC. This chain joins TRBV11-2 and TRBJ2-1; D is perhaps TRBD2 (6 bases). Germline CDR1 is SGHAT and CDR2 is FQNNGV. V gave up 5 bases and J gave up 0 bases, with 20 bases separating them. This CDR3 comprises 18 residues.

The V call is TRBV30, the J call TRBJ1-2, with 7 bases identical to TRBD1. V lost 0 bases and J lost 5; bases outside the gene matches: 9. The CDR3 sequence is 15 residues long. In germline, CDR1 is GTSNPN, CDR2 SVGIG (reference sequence). The CDR3 loop is CAWSVWGQKSYGYTF. As DNA, the CDR3 is TGTGCCTGGAGTGTATGGGGACAGAAGTCTTATGGCTACACCTTC.

V is TRBV2 and J is TRBJ1-5; D gene uncertain. The CDR3 is 13 amino acids. Trimming left V 1 base short and J 6 bases short, with 7 bases between. Germline lookup yields CDR1 SNHLY and CDR2 FYNNEI. As DNA, the CDR3 is TGTGCCAGCAGTGAAGGGTCGGGTCAGCCCCAGCATTTT. Translating it yields CASSEGSGQPQHF.

This clone appeared many times. The V gene is TRBV4-3, the J gene TRBJ2-6, with a tentative D call TRBD2 (7 bases). The V end lost 0 bases, the J end lost 1 base, and 10 bases lay between the germline ends. The V gene's germline CDR1 is LGHNA and CDR2 YSLEER. This CDR3 spans 17 amino acids. The CDR3 sequence: CASSQDAGASGANVLTF. CDR3 coding DNA: TGCGCCAGCAGCCAAGATGCGGGGGCGTCTGGGGCCAACGTCCTGACTTTC.

The V gene is TRBV5-1, the J gene TRBJ2-7; D is possibly TRBD2 (5 bases). Germline CDR1 reads SGHRS; CDR2 reads YFSETQ. This CDR3 has 16 amino acids. V lost 0 bases to trimming and J lost 0 bases, with 13 bases between them. CDR3: CASSLERGKTSYEQYF. CDR3 DNA: TGCGCCAGCAGCTTGGAACGGGGAAAGACCTCCTACGAGCAGTACTTC.

As for this clone: The junction differs from germline at one of its ends, possibly a read error. The chain uses TRBV6-5 and TRBJ2-7; 8 bases line up with TRBD2. Germline CDR1 MNHEY, CDR2 SVGAGI. This CDR3 contains 14 residues. Here the CDR3 DNA reads TGTGCCAGCAGCCGCGGACTAGCCTCCAACGAGCAGTACTTC. Protein sequence: CASSRGLASNEQYF.

The chain carries TRBV9 and TRBJ1-1, with D unresolved. The CDR3 contains 15 residues. Per germline, CDR1 SGDLS and CDR2 YYNGEE. Trimming stripped 0 bases from V and 1 base from J, with 10 bases between. Here the CDR3 DNA reads TGTGCCAGCAGCGTAGGGGCTACCGCGAACACTGAAGCTTTCTTT. It codes for CASSVGATANTEAFF.

V usage is TRBV7-6 and J usage is TRBJ2-3; possibly TRBD2 for D (5 bases). The CDR3 is made up of 14 amino acids. Germline loops: CDR1 SGHVS, CDR2 FNYEAQ. V lost 5 bases and J lost 4, with 13 bases in between. CDR3 residues: CASSQIGMADTQYF. The CDR3 nucleotides read TGTGCCAGCAGCCAGATCGGGATGGCAGATACGCAGTATTTT.